This TCR beta chain was sequenced for a study of blood T cell repertoires in COVID-19. Study-level background: The origin of the acute and convalescent COVID-19 samples was the United States, Italy and Spain.

TCRdb's copy holds only in-frame clones and misses some; the assay was immunoSEQ multiplex PCR. The table lists about 110,000 clones, 84% of them singletons. The CDR3 has 14 residues. CDR1 and CDR2 from the germline V gene are MGHRA and YSYEKL. V was clipped by 0 bases and J by 1 base, with 6 bases between them. The TCR comes from a woman in her sixties with acute or convalescent COVID-19. The chain has TRBV4-1 and TRBJ1-1; no firm D call. Input material: peripheral blood. CDR3 protein: CASSQDWANTEAFF. The CDR3 coding sequence is TGCGCCAGCAGCCAAGATTGGGCGAACACTGAAGCTTTCTTT.